This TCR beta chain is drawn from a study of cytomegalovirus exposure and HLA in healthy donors. Study observations and caveats: Clusters of TCRs from the first cohort tended to co-occur in the roughly 120 validation repertoires (as a later analysis found). Diagnosis of cytomegalovirus status made by the classifier reportedly showed high specificity and sensitivity. In vitro experiments confirmed that three CMV-associated chains were specific for CMV antigens. The authors listed 150 to 200 TCR beta chains as cytomegalovirus-associated.

Assay: immunoSEQ multiplex PCR; the TCRdb copy retains only in-frame clones and omits some. The data contain 95,000 to 150,000 clones, roughly 89% of them singletons. Germline CDR1 and CDR2: SQVTM and ANQGSEA. The CDR3 is made up of 13 amino acids. V was cut by 7 bases and J by 4 bases, with 14 bases left in between. With regard to this clone: Its antigen is as yet unknown.

The sample taken for sequencing was PBMCs. The sequence was collected from a woman under 30 in good health and CMV-seronegative. The chain employs TRBV29-1 and TRBJ2-1; a weak D match, TRBD2 (5 bases). CDR3 amino acids: CSANPPGYNEQFF. The DNA for the CDR3 is TGCAGCGCGAATCCCCCGGGGTACAATGAGCAGTTCTTC.